Below, 26 T cell receptor beta chains from the same sample are listed, as sequenced in a study. A single record per CDR3 protein comes from TCRdb applying MiXCR to the 5' RACE reads. This table holds tens of thousands of distinct CDR3 sequences, around 26% found once. The specimen was naive CD4+ T cells sorted from blood. The sample's subset: naive CD4+ T cells, CD4+CD45RA+CD25-. Receptors were obtained from a female donor with breast cancer.

CDR3 region: CASSLGTSGWGTQYF. CDR3 coding DNA: TGTGCCAGCAGCTTAGGGACTAGCGGTTGGGGGACCCAGTACTTC. The V and J genes are TRBV7-2 and TRBJ2-5; 10 nucleotides agree with TRBD2. CDR3 length equals 15 residues. The J segment lost 7 bases and the V segment lost 1 base, leaving 6 bases of the junction unmatched. Looked up from germline, CDR1 is SGHTA and CDR2 is FQGNSA.

Worth noting for this clonotype: One junction end does not reproduce the germline sequence, and a read error may be involved. The chain links TRBV12-3 or TRBV12-4 to TRBJ2-7, with D perhaps TRBD1 (6 bases). The CDR3 length is 14 residues. Here the CDR3 DNA reads TGTGCCAACAGTTCCACAGGGAAGGGCTACGAGCAGTACTTC. It specifies CANSSTGKGYEQYF.

J is TRBJ2-1 and V is TRBV6-1; TRBD2 matches 8 bases. CDR3 length equals 15 residues. Looked up from germline, CDR1 is MNHNS and CDR2 is SASEGT. V shed 4 bases, J shed 10 bases, and the junction held 12 bases outside the gene matches. The CDR3 DNA sequence: TGTGCCAGCAGTGTCCCAATAGCGGGAACTAGAGAGCAGTTCTTC. Its translation is CASSVPIAGTREQFF.

J is TRBJ2-7 and V is TRBV7-9, with D perhaps matching TRBD2 (7 bases). The CDR3 totals 15 residues. Trimming pared 3 bases from V and 4 bases from J, leaving 16 bases between. Germline-derived CDR1 and CDR2 are SEHNR and FQNEAQ (reference sequence). The CDR3 DNA is TGTGCCAGCAGCTTGGCCGCAGGGGAGGGGTACGAGCAGTACTTC. Translation gives CASSLAAGEGYEQYF.

A few counts support this clonotype. The gene calls are TRBV5-1 and TRBJ1-1; 8 nucleotides align to TRBD1. After removal of 5 bases from V and 3 bases from J, the junction contained 6 bases not matched to a gene. Germline CDR1 SGHRS, CDR2 YFSETQ. This CDR3 contains 14 residues. The CDR3: CASRLTGADTEAFF. CDR3 nucleotides: TGCGCCAGCAGACTGACAGGGGCGGACACTGAAGCTTTCTTT.

The J gene is TRBJ1-2, the V gene TRBV20-1, with 8 bases identical to TRBD1. V dropped 1 base and J dropped 5; count of bases not matched to a gene: 6. This CDR3 contains 14 residues. Germline V gene data show CDR1 as DFQATT and CDR2 as SNEGSKA (reference sequence). The CDR3 DNA reads as TGCAGTGCTAGAGTTCCAGGGGGCTGGTATGGCTACACCTTC. Translated: CSARVPGGWYGYTF.

The V and J genes are TRBV7-9 and TRBJ2-7; TRBD2 matches 12 bases. The CDR3 extends over 16 amino acids. With V trimmed by 5 bases and J by 0 bases, 5 bases remained unmatched. CDR1 is SEHNR and CDR2 is FQNEAQ in the germline V gene (reference sequence). This CDR3 is CASSIGLAGHSYEQYF. DNA of the CDR3: TGTGCCAGCAGCATTGGACTAGCGGGGCACTCCTACGAGCAGTACTTC.

A few counts support this clonotype. V and J are TRBV27 and TRBJ2-7, with TRBD1 matching 11 bases. V shed 5 bases, J shed 3 bases, and the junction held 9 bases outside the gene matches. CDR3 length equals 16 residues. In germline, CDR1 is MNHEY, CDR2 SMNVEV (reference sequence). The CDR3 reads CASSILRDRGIYEQYF. DNA of the CDR3: TGTGCCAGCAGTATCCTCCGGGACAGGGGGATCTACGAGCAGTACTTC.

This clonotype has a handful of counts. V is TRBV5-1 and J is TRBJ1-5, with D tentatively TRBD1 (5 bases). Trimming pared 4 bases from V and 8 bases from J, leaving 13 bases between. Germline V lookup: CDR1 SGHRS, CDR2 YFSETQ. The CDR3 extends over 13 amino acids. The DNA for the CDR3 is TGCGCCAGCAGCCCGGGGCCCGGTGAGCCCCAGCATTTT. As protein: CASSPGPGEPQHF.

In this sample, this clonotype turned up many times. J is TRBJ2-3 and V is TRBV20-1; TRBD2 agrees at 7 bases. Per germline, CDR1 DFQATT and CDR2 SNEGSKA (reference sequence). The junction had 5 bases not matched to a gene; V was cut back by 8 bases and J by 0 bases. The CDR3 has 13 amino acids. CDR3 sequence reads: CSTLATSTDTQYF. The CDR3 DNA sequence: TGCAGTACACTAGCGACTAGCACAGATACGCAGTATTTT.

By sample fraction, this clonotype is medium-sized (0.01 to 0.1%). The chain links TRBV6-5 to TRBJ1-2, with D unresolved. The CDR3 is 17 amino acids. Germline-derived CDR1 and CDR2 are MNHEY and SVGAGI. V lost 5 bases and J 4 bases, leaving 23 bases between the germline ends. CDR3 DNA sequence: TGTGCCAGCAGTACTCTACAGACCCTCACCTCAGGCTATGGCTACACCTTC. Translation: CASSTLQTLTSGYGYTF.

V gene TRBV7-6 combines with J gene TRBJ2-7; 10 positions agree with TRBD2. J lost 2 bases, V lost 5 bases, and 6 bases had no gene match. The CDR3 has 15 residues. CDR1 and CDR2 (germline): SGHVS, FNYEAQ. CDR3 protein: CASSQAGTSAYEQYF. The CDR3 DNA reads TGTGCCAGCAGCCAAGCGGGGACTAGCGCCTACGAGCAGTACTTC.

The rearrangement joins TRBV28 to TRBJ1-5; no clear D gene. Trimming cost V 4 bases and J 1 base, with 11 bases left between them. The germline CDR1 and CDR2 sequences are MDHEN and SYDVKM. The CDR3 runs 15 residues. CDR3 region: CASSYSDLSNQPQHF. CDR3 nucleotides: TGTGCCAGCAGTTATAGTGATTTAAGCAATCAGCCCCAGCATTTT.

This chain joins TRBV7-3 and TRBJ1-2; a weak D match, TRBD1 (6 bases). CDR3 length: 14 residues. Germline V gene lookup returns CDR1 SGHTA and CDR2 FQGTGA. Trimming shortened V by 5 bases and J by 6 bases, and 16 bases separated the two germline ends. In nucleotides, the CDR3 is TGTGCCAGCAGCCCAACAGGGTCGGGGGATGGCTACACCTTC. It yields the protein CASSPTGSGDGYTF. The complete variable domain, with remaining parts taken from reference TRBV7-3 and TRBJ1-2, reads GAGVSQTPSNKVTEKGKYVELRCDPISGHTALYWYRQSLGQGPEFLIYFQGTGAADDSGLPNDRFFAVRPEGSVSTLKIQRTERGDSAVYLCASSPTGSGDGYTFGSGTRLTVV.

The chain joins TRBV15 to TRBJ1-3; no clear D. Germline lookup yields CDR1 LNHNV and CDR2 YYDKDF (reference sequence). CDR3 length: 15 residues. V was pared by 0 bases and J by 7 bases, with 13 bases between. Here the CDR3 reads CATSRDGDGSNTIYF. CDR3 DNA: TGTGCCACCAGCAGAGACGGAGACGGTAGCAACACCATATATTTT.

This clonotype was seen more than once but under ten times. This rearrangement joins TRBV27 to TRBJ2-1, with TRBD2 identical over 12 bases. The germline CDR1 and CDR2 sequences are MNHEY and SMNVEV (reference sequence). This CDR3 region has 18 residues. V was clipped by 6 bases and J by 0 bases; unmatched bases: 9. CDR3 in DNA: TGTGCCAGCAGGACTAGCGGGAGTCCTGCTAGCTCCTACAATGAGCAGTTCTTC. This encodes CASRTSGSPASSYNEQFF.

The chain links TRBV21-1 to TRBJ2-1; TRBD1 is the table's D call and was not checked against the DNA. TRBV21-1 is flagged as a pseudogene. The CDR3 contains 15 residues. The CDR3, as DNA: TGTGCCAGCAGAATAGCGGGGGGATTGGTAGGGGAGCAGTTCTTC. Translating it yields CASRIAGGLVGEQFF.

This chain links TRBV7-6 with TRBJ2-3; D remains unclear. From germline, CDR1 is SGHVS and CDR2 FNYEAQ. The V and J ends lost 2 bases and 0 bases respectively, with 9 bases between them. The CDR3 has 15 residues. The CDR3 coding sequence is TGTGCCAGCAGCTTAATGCTGGCTAGCACAGATACGCAGTATTTT. Amino acids: CASSLMLASTDTQYF.

The chain carries TRBV30 and TRBJ2-4; D call uncertain. V was trimmed by 3 bases and J by 0 bases, leaving 6 bases between them. The CDR3 extends over 13 amino acids. Germline CDR1 reads GTSNPN; CDR2 reads SVGIG (reference sequence). In nucleotides, the CDR3 is TGTGCCTGGAGAGCCAAAGCCAAAAACATTCAGTACTTC. Amino acids: CAWRAKAKNIQYF. Drawing the rest from reference TRBV30 and TRBJ2-4, the complete variable domain is SQTIHQWPATLVQPVGSPLSLECTVEGTSNPNLYWYRQAAGRGLQLLFYSVGIGQISSEVPQNLSASRPQDRQFILSSKKLLLSDSGFYLCAWRAKAKNIQYFGAGTRLSVL.

This chain connects TRBV4-1 to TRBJ1-2; TRBD1 is a possible D gene (5 bases). Germline V gene data show CDR1 as MGHRA and CDR2 as YSYEKL. Trimming took off 2 bases at V and 2 bases at J, with 12 bases between the two ends. CDR3 length: 15 residues. CDR3: CASSQILTENYGYTF. The CDR3 region has the DNA TGCGCCAGCAGCCAAATTTTGACAGAGAACTATGGCTACACCTTC.

The chain has TRBV7-8 and TRBJ2-3; possibly TRBD1 or TRBD2 for D (5 bases each). Trimming pared 3 bases from V and 6 bases from J, leaving 16 bases between. Germline loops: CDR1 SGHVS, CDR2 FQNEAQ. The CDR3 loop spans 15 amino acids. Here the CDR3 reads CASSFTRGPRDTQYF. CDR3 sequence (DNA): TGTGCCAGCAGCTTCACTAGGGGCCCCAGGGATACGCAGTATTTT.

This clonotype showed up just a few times. This rearrangement joins TRBV24-1 to TRBJ2-5; tentatively, D is TRBD1 (5 bases). The germline CDR1 and CDR2 sequences are KGHDR and SFDVKD. Between the trimmed V and J ends, which lost 4 bases and 4 bases, there was a span of 12 bases. This CDR3 comprises 14 residues. CDR3 coding DNA: TGTGCCACCAGTGACAGCAGGGAAATAGAGACCCAGTACTTC. Translated: CATSDSREIETQYF.

The rearrangement uses TRBV6-5 and TRBJ1-6, with D perhaps matching TRBD1 (5 bases). V gave up 2 bases and J gave up 9 bases, with 8 bases separating them. CDR3 length: 13 residues. Looked up from germline, CDR1 is MNHEY and CDR2 is SVGAGI. CDR3 DNA: TGTGCCAGCAGTTACAGGGGTGGTTCACCCCTCCACTTT. Translating it yields CASSYRGGSPLHF.

The chain links TRBV7-2 to TRBJ2-2; D is possibly TRBD2 (5 bases). Germline V lookup: CDR1 SGHTA, CDR2 FQGNSA. Trimming left V 4 bases short and J 1 base short, with 7 bases between. The CDR3 length is 14 residues. The CDR3 nucleotides are TGTGCCAGCAGCTCCACTAGGAACACCGGGGAGCTGTTTTTT. This encodes CASSSTRNTGELFF. The full variable domain, with the rest looked up from reference TRBV7-2 and TRBJ2-2, is GAGVSQSPSNKVTEKGKDVELRCDPISGHTALYWYRQSLGQGLEFLIYFQGNSAPDKSGLPSDRFSAERTGGSVSTLTIQRTQQEDSAVYLCASSSTRNTGELFFGEGSRLTVL.

The V call is TRBV5-1, the J call TRBJ2-3; D remains unclear. In germline, CDR1 is SGHRS, CDR2 YFSETQ. The V end was cut by 0 bases, the J end by 2 bases, with 4 bases between. The CDR3 is made up of 13 amino acids. The CDR3 spells CASSLGYTDTQYF. CDR3 in DNA: TGCGCCAGCAGCTTGGGCTACACAGATACGCAGTATTTT.

This clonotype was found a few times. The chain employs TRBV7-2 and TRBJ1-3; D is undetermined. Germline V gives CDR1 SGHTA, CDR2 FQGNSA. The CDR3 consists of 16 residues. Deletions cut 5 bases from V and 1 base from J, with 15 bases between. DNA of the CDR3: TGTGCCAGCAGCCCACGGGCAAGAGCTTCTGGAAACACCATATATTTT. It translates to CASSPRARASGNTIYF.